This TCR beta chain was sequenced for a study of breast tumors, draining lymph nodes, adjacent tissues. TCRdb re-derived calls from the multiplex PCR reads in MiXCR, one entry per CDR3 protein. The profile covers some 170,000 distinct CDR3 sequences, with 33% appearing a single time and about 3.8% taken by the ten largest. A remark on this clonotype: Its antigen is not known.

The CDR3 is made up of 15 amino acids. Per the germline V gene, CDR1 is SGHDN and CDR2 is FVKESK. V lost 4 bases and J lost 2; bases outside the gene matches: 5. Axillary draining lymph nodes of breast cancer patients supplied the node samples. General observations from the study: Compared with basal-like, luminal-like tumors shared significantly more repertoire with nontumor tissue. Tumor repertoires ranked between lymph nodes and nontumor tissue in diversity, with V and J gene preferences. That most tumor T cells come from lymph nodes remained unproven. Data fit most tumor T cells coming from lymph node, expanding in tumor.

The source material was axillary lymph node tissue. The clonotype comes from a female donor with breast cancer. Some clones in this sample may be carry-over from other donors' samples. The J gene is TRBJ1-2, the V gene TRBV14; TRBD1 matches 9 bases. The CDR3 nucleotides are TGTGCCAGCAGCCGAGGACAGGGGCGGAACTATGGCTACACCTTC. It translates to CASSRGQGRNYGYTF. The variable domain in full, with the rest retrieved from reference TRBV14 and TRBJ1-2, is EAGVTQFPSHSVIEKGQTVTLRCDPISGHDNLYWYRRVMGKEIKFLLHFVKESKQDESGMPNNRFLAERTGGTYSTLKVQPAELEDSGVYFCASSRGQGRNYGYTFGSGTRLTVV.